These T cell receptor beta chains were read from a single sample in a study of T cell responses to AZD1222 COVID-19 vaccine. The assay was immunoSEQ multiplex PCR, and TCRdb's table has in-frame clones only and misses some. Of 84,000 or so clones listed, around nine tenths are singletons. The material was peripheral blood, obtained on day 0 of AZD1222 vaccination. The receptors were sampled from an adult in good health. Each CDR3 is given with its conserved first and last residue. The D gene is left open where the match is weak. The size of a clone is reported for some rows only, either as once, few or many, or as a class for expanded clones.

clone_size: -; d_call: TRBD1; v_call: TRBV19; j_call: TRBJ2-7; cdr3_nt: TGTGCCAGTAGTACCGGGAACAGGGGGTCGAACGAGCAGTACTTC; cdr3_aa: CASSTGNRGSNEQYF
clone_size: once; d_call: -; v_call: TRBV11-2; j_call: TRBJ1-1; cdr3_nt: TGTGCCAGCAGCCTCTTGCAGGGGAACACTGAAGCTTTCTTT; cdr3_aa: CASSLLQGNTEAFF
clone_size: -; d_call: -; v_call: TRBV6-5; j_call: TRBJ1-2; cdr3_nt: TGTGCCAGCAGGGAGAGCCCCAACTATGGCTACACCTTC; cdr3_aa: CASRESPNYGYTF
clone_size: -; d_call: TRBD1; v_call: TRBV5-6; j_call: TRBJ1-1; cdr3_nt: TGTGCCAGCAGCCGGTTGGACAGGGTGAACACTGAAGCTTTCTTT; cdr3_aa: CASSRLDRVNTEAFF
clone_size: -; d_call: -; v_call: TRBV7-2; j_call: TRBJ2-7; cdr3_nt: TGTGCCAGCAGCTTAGATCGCAGGGCCCACGAGCAGTACTTC; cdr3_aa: CASSLDRRAHEQYF
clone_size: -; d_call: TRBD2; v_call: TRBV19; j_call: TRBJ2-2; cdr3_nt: TGTGCCAGTAGTCCTAGCGGGGGGAACACCGGGGAGCTGTTTTTT; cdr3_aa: CASSPSGGNTGELFF
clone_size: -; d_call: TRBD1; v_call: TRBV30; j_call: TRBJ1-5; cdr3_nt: TGTGCCTGGAGTAACAGGGGTAATCAGCCCCAGCATTTT; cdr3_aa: CAWSNRGNQPQHF
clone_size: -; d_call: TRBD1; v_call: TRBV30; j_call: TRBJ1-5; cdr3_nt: TGTGCCTGGGCCCGGACAGGGTTTGGTCAGCCCCAGCATTTT; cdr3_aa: CAWARTGFGQPQHF
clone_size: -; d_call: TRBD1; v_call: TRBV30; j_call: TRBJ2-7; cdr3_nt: TGTGCCTGTCTACGTCCGGGGACAGGCTCCTACGAGCAGTACTTC; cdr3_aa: CACLRPGTGSYEQYF
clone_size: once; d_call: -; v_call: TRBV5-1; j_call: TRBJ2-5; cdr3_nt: TGCGCCAGCAGCCCAGGGACCGGCACTATGATCCAAGAGACCCAGTACTTC; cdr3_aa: CASSPGTGTMIQETQYF
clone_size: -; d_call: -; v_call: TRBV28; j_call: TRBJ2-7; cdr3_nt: TGTGCCAGCAGGGAATCAGGGTATGACTCCTACGAGCAGTACTTC; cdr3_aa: CASRESGYDSYEQYF
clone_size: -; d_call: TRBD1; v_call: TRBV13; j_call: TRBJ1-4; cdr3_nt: TGTGCCAGCAGCAACAGGGGTTGGGAAAAACTGTTTTTT; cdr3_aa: CASSNRGWEKLFF
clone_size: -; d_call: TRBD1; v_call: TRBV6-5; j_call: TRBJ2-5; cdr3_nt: TGTGCCAGCAGTTACCCAGACAGGGTTTGGTACTTC; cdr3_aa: CASSYPDRVWYF
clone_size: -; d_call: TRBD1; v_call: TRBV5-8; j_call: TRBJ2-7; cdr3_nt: TGTGCCAGCAGCTTGGGACAGGGGATCAGCTACGAGCAGTACTTC; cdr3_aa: CASSLGQGISYEQYF
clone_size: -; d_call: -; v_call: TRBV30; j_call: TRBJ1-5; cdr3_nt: TGTGCCTGGAGTGCGCGGGACGGTTATAGCAATCAGCCCCAGCATTTT; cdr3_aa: CAWSARDGYSNQPQHF
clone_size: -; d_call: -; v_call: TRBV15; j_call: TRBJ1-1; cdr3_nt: TGTGCCACCAGCGGCTCTCGGTTCTGGATGAACACTGAAGCTTTCTTT; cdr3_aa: CATSGSRFWMNTEAFF
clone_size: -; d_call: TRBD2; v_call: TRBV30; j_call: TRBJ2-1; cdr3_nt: TGTGCCTGGAGTGTACTAGCGGGAGTTTACAATGAGCAGTTCTTC; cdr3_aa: CAWSVLAGVYNEQFF
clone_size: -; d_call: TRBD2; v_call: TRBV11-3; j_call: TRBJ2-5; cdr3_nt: TGTGCCAGCAGTAAGGGACTAGCGGGATCTAACCAAGAGACCCAGTACTTC; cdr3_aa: CASSKGLAGSNQETQYF
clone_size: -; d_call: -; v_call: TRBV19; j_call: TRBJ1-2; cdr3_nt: TGTGCCAGTAGTATGTACCAGACCTATGGCTACACCTTC; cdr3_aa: CASSMYQTYGYTF
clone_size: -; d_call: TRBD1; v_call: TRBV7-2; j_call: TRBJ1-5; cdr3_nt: TGTGCCAGCAGCACGGGACAGGGTAATCAGCCCCAGCATTTT; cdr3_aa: CASSTGQGNQPQHF
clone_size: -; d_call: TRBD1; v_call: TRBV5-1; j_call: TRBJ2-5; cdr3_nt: TGCGCCAGCAGCTTTCGGACAGGGGGCGGGGAGACCCAGTACTTC; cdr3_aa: CASSFRTGGGETQYF
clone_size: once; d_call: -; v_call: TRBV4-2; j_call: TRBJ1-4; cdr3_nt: TGTGCCAGCAGCCAAGGTCCTGAAAAACTGTTTTTT; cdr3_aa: CASSQGPEKLFF